This T cell receptor beta chain was identified in a study of T cell responses to AZD1222 COVID-19 vaccine. Study findings and constraints: Unmutated regions of variants are reportedly targeted by nearly half of spike-specific TCRs. Baseline seropositivity occurred in only six AZD1222 recipients. CD4 TCRs linked to vaccination spanned spike, dominating at 160-218 and 743-854. Clonal diversity was possibly underestimated, and the donors were mostly white British, with more females.

Germline loops: CDR1 SGHAT, CDR2 FQNNGV. CDR3 size: 15 residues. Trimming shortened V by 5 bases and J by 8 bases, and 18 bases separated the two germline ends. The assay was immunoSEQ multiplex PCR, and TCRdb's table has in-frame clones only and misses some. The sample includes more than 95,000 clones, around 89% seen only once; the top ten take more than 9.5%. To note about this clone: The antigen is unknown.

This clonotype was obtained from an adult in good health. The V call is TRBV11-2, the J call TRBJ1-4, with D uncertain. Sequenced here: peripheral blood, sampled on day 0 of MenACWY control vaccination. The DNA for the CDR3 is TGTGCCAGCAGCCTGACGAGGGATTCTACCGAAAAACTGTTTTTT. This encodes CASSLTRDSTEKLFF.